The 28 T cell receptor beta chains reported below all come from one sample, sequenced in a study of blood T cell repertoires in COVID-19. Sequenced by immunoSEQ multiplex PCR; TCRdb stores in-frame clones only, minus some. The sample lists about 160,000 clones; roughly 93% were seen once. Sequencing was done on a sample of peripheral blood. The source is a man younger than 35 with acute or convalescent COVID-19.

The chain combines TRBV6-5 with TRBJ2-2; TRBD1 matches at 9 bases. Germline assignment: CDR1 MNHEY and CDR2 SVGAGI. The CDR3 is 15 residues long. The trim removed 7 bases at V and 7 bases at J, leaving 10 bases unmatched. This CDR3 is CASKWDRALGGELFF. The CDR3 DNA is TGTGCCAGCAAGTGGGACAGGGCCCTAGGCGGGGAGCTGTTTTTT.

The CDR3 DNA is TGCGCCAGCAGGAGAGAAGGGGGCGGCTCTAACTATGGCTACACCTTC. Translation: CASRREGGGSNYGYTF. The chain links TRBV5-1 to TRBJ1-2, with 7 bases identical to TRBD1. This CDR3 has 16 amino acids. Per the germline V gene, CDR1 is SGHRS and CDR2 is YFSETQ. V lost 5 bases, J lost 0 bases, and 10 bases stayed unmatched. Variable domain in full (rest from reference TRBV5-1 and TRBJ1-2): KAGVTQTPRYLIKTRGQQVTLSCSPISGHRSVSWYQQTPGQGLQFLFEYFSETQRNKGNFPGRFSGRQFSNSRSEMNVSTLELGDSALYLCASRREGGGSNYGYTFGSGTRLTVV.

This clone showed up just once. The V gene is TRBV24-1, the J gene TRBJ1-1, with D possibly TRBD1 on 6 matching bases. The CDR3 is 16 residues long. V lost 2 bases to trimming and J lost 3 bases, with 15 bases between them. CDR1 is KGHDR and CDR2 is SFDVKD in the germline V gene. CDR3 residues: CATSDSGTPGDTEAFF. DNA of the CDR3: TGTGCCACCAGTGATTCGGGGACACCAGGGGACACTGAAGCTTTCTTT.

J is TRBJ2-1 and V is TRBV13; 7 nucleotides agree with TRBD2. This CDR3 is built from 16 residues. CDR1 and CDR2 (germline): PRHDT, FYEKMQ (reference sequence). The ends lost 1 base at V and 2 bases at J; junction bases unmatched: 5. The CDR3 loop reads CASSLERGAPYNEQFF. CDR3 coding DNA: TGTGCCAGCAGCTTAGAGCGGGGAGCCCCCTACAATGAGCAGTTCTTC.

With respect to this clone: The junction does not match germline at one end; this may be a read error. CDR3 sequence (DNA): TGTGCCAGCTCACTACGGACAGACTCTGAGGCCAACGTCCTGACTTTC. This gives the protein CASSLRTDSEANVLTF. The V call is TRBV18, the J call TRBJ2-6, with D perhaps TRBD1 (6 bases). The CDR3 length is 16 residues. Germline assignment: CDR1 KGHSH and CDR2 LQKENI.

The chain uses TRBV5-4 and TRBJ1-2; unclear D gene. The CDR3 is made up of 14 amino acids. Germline CDR1 and CDR2: SGHNT and YYREEE (reference sequence). Between the trimmed V and J ends, which lost 2 bases and 3 bases, there was a span of 11 bases. CDR3 coding DNA: TGTGCCAGCAGCTTTGAACTTCCCGACTATGGCTACACCTTC. Protein sequence: CASSFELPDYGYTF.

The rearrangement joins TRBV5-1 to TRBJ2-3, with TRBD2 matching 9 bases. The CDR3 spans 15 residues. In germline, CDR1 is SGHRS, CDR2 YFSETQ. With V trimmed by 2 bases and J by 6 bases, 7 bases remained unmatched. The CDR3 DNA is TGCGCCAGCAGCTTAGATAGCGGGGGTACGGATACGCAGTATTTT. Its translation is CASSLDSGGTDTQYF.

The J gene is TRBJ1-4, the V gene TRBV24-1; weak D call: TRBD1 (5 bases). Germline V CDR1 and CDR2: KGHDR, SFDVKD. The CDR3 runs to 14 residues. V was clipped by 0 bases and J by 7 bases, with 8 bases between them. CDR3 DNA sequence: TGTGCCACCAGTGATTTGGACAGCCCTGAAAAACTGTTTTTT. As protein: CATSDLDSPEKLFF.

This chain uses TRBV7-5 with TRBJ2-1; TRBD2 reflects the table's D call only, with no check against the DNA. TRBV7-5 is flagged as a pseudogene. The CDR3 is made up of 17 amino acids. CDR3 loop: CVFVRLAQISSYNEQFF. The CDR3, as DNA: TGTGTCTTCGTCCGGCTAGCCCAGATCAGCTCCTACAATGAGCAGTTCTTC.

With regard to this clone: The same CDR3 can be traced to other DNA sequences in this sample. This chain uses TRBV2 with TRBJ1-4; D is undetermined. CDR3 length: 12 amino acids. Germline V gene lookup returns CDR1 SNHLY and CDR2 FYNNEI. V was pared by 3 bases and J by 6 bases, with 5 bases between. CDR3: CASSDRDEKLFF. The CDR3 bases are TGTGCCAGCAGTGACCGCGATGAAAAACTGTTTTTT.

Only a few counts were recorded for this clone. The chain recombines TRBV6-5 with TRBJ1-3; no definite D call. The germline CDR1 and CDR2 sequences are MNHEY and SVGAGI. The V end lost 2 bases, the J end lost 2 bases, and 10 bases lay between the germline ends. The CDR3 is 15 amino acids. CDR3 loop: CASSYGGGTGNTIYF. CDR3 bases: TGTGCCAGCAGTTACGGAGGAGGAACTGGAAACACCATATATTTT.

This chain joins TRBV29-1 and TRBJ1-1, with D uncertain. V lost 8 bases and J 1 base, leaving 14 bases between the germline ends. The CDR3 is made up of 13 amino acids. Per the germline V gene, CDR1 is SQVTM and CDR2 is ANQGSEA. CDR3 coding DNA: TGCAGCTCCTACAACGCGGGGAACACTGAAGCTTTCTTT. It codes for CSSYNAGNTEAFF.

Here the CDR3 reads CASSLGQDPQAGAFF. In DNA form, the CDR3 reads TGTGCCAGCAGCTTAGGACAGGACCCACAGGCAGGAGCTTTCTTT. This chain joins TRBV5-6 and TRBJ1-1; TRBD1 aligns across 7 bases. The ends lost 2 bases at V and 10 bases at J; junction bases unmatched: 14. The germline V gene has CDR1 SGHDT and CDR2 YYEEEE. This CDR3 region has 15 residues.

The chain links TRBV14 to TRBJ1-2; 8 bases match TRBD1. Germline values: CDR1 SGHDN, CDR2 FVKESK. V was clipped by 2 bases and J by 1 base; unmatched bases: 9. The CDR3 runs 17 residues. The CDR3 DNA is TGTGCCAGCAGCCAACGCCATGGACAGGGCTATAACTATGGCTACACCTTC. Its translation: CASSQRHGQGYNYGYTF.

V is TRBV5-1 and J is TRBJ2-5, with TRBD2 matching over 8 bases. From germline, CDR1 is SGHRS and CDR2 YFSETQ. The CDR3 extends over 16 amino acids. V was pared by 0 bases and J by 4 bases, with 8 bases of the junction left unmatched. CDR3 sequence: CASSLGAREEGETQYF. DNA for the CDR3: TGCGCCAGCAGCTTGGGGGCGCGGGAGGAGGGAGAGACCCAGTACTTC.

V is TRBV19 and J is TRBJ1-5; no definite D call. This CDR3 has 13 amino acids. Trimming removed 9 bases at V and 4 bases at J, with 13 bases between. Germline V CDR1 and CDR2: LNHDA, SQIVND (reference sequence). CDR3 nucleotide sequence: TGTGCCAGCAGCAAGGGAGGGAATCAGCCCCAGCATTTT. It codes for CASSKGGNQPQHF.

The CDR3 coding sequence is TGTGCCAGTAGTATAGTCAGGGGCGGAAACTATGGCTACACCTTC. This gives the protein CASSIVRGGNYGYTF. The chain carries TRBV19 and TRBJ1-2, with D perhaps matching TRBD1 (6 bases). V was clipped by 1 base and J by 2 bases, with 11 bases between them. Germline CDR1 is LNHDA and CDR2 is SQIVND (reference sequence). The CDR3 extends over 15 amino acids.

The chain is built from TRBV2 and TRBJ2-2; 10 bases are a match to TRBD1. Germline CDR1 reads SNHLY; CDR2 reads FYNNEI. This CDR3 has 17 residues. V was pared by 5 bases and J by 3 bases, with 9 bases of the junction left unmatched. In DNA form, the CDR3 reads TGTGCCAGCAGTTTGACAGGGGGCGAGCAGGACACCGGGGAGCTGTTTTTT. Residues: CASSLTGGEQDTGELFF.

This clone was seen only once. The rearrangement uses TRBV5-6 and TRBJ1-2; D possibly corresponds to TRBD1 (5 bases). Per the germline V gene, CDR1 is SGHDT and CDR2 is YYEEEE. There are 13 residues in the CDR3. The V end lost 9 bases, the J end lost 2 bases, and 14 bases lay between the germline ends. Written as DNA, the CDR3 is TGTGCCACCTCTCGCAGGGAAAACTATGGCTACACCTTC. This codes for CATSRRENYGYTF.

The chain employs TRBV3-1 (or the pseudogene TRBV3-2) and TRBJ1-2, with D tentatively TRBD1 (6 bases). This CDR3 has 15 residues. With 0 bases removed from V and 5 bases from J, the gap between germline ends came to 13 bases. Germline V gives CDR1 LGHDT, CDR2 YNNKEL (reference sequence). CDR3 sequence reads: CASSQDAGAGYGYTF. The CDR3 nucleotides are TGTGCCAGCAGCCAAGACGCAGGGGCAGGTTATGGCTACACCTTC.

This clone was recorded once. The chain employs TRBV5-1 and TRBJ2-3; D ambiguous. CDR1 and CDR2 (germline): SGHRS, YFSETQ. The CDR3 totals 16 residues. Trimming removed 0 bases from V and 1 base from J, with 12 bases in between. CDR3 nucleotides: TGCGCCAGCAGCTTGGCCGCGACTCGTGGCACAGATACGCAGTATTTT. Its translation: CASSLAATRGTDTQYF.

V usage is TRBV19 and J usage is TRBJ1-1, with 12 bases matching TRBD1. CDR1 LNHDA and CDR2 SQIVND come from the germline V gene (reference sequence). The V segment lost 2 bases and the J segment 3 bases; nucleotides outside the gene matches: 7. This CDR3 has 17 residues. CDR3 in amino acids: CASSIRGTGGKDTEAFF. CDR3 DNA sequence: TGTGCCAGTAGTATACGAGGGACAGGGGGCAAGGACACTGAAGCTTTCTTT.

This chain uses TRBV12-3 or TRBV12-4 with TRBJ2-3; perhaps TRBD1 as D (5 bases). V lost 7 bases, J lost 4 bases, and 12 bases lay in between. This CDR3 contains 13 residues. CDR3 amino acids: CASKGRGPDTQYF. CDR3 nucleotides: TGTGCCAGCAAGGGGCGAGGCCCAGATACGCAGTATTTT.

This clone was observed a handful of times. J is TRBJ1-5 and V is TRBV7-8, with 7 nucleotides matching TRBD1. The germline CDR1 and CDR2 sequences are SGHVS and FQNEAQ. This CDR3 region has 16 residues. V lost 0 bases, J lost 6 bases, and 8 bases stayed unmatched. The CDR3 spells CASSLARETGPQPQHF. The DNA of the CDR3 is TGTGCCAGCAGCTTAGCGAGAGAGACAGGGCCTCAGCCCCAGCATTTT.

This chain joins TRBV7-9 and TRBJ1-1; 9 bases fit TRBD1. Germline CDR1 SEHNR, CDR2 FQNEAQ (reference sequence). The CDR3 runs 16 residues. V lost 1 base, J lost 3 bases, and 6 bases stayed unmatched. This CDR3 is CASSLDGGTGYTEAFF. In DNA form, the CDR3 reads TGTGCCAGCAGCTTAGATGGCGGGACAGGGTACACTGAAGCTTTCTTT.

The chain has TRBV30 and TRBJ1-2; 9 positions agree with TRBD1. Germline loops: CDR1 GTSNPN, CDR2 SVGIG (reference sequence). The CDR3 loop spans 15 amino acids. V was pared by 2 bases and J by 4 bases, with 8 bases of the junction left unmatched. The CDR3 bases are TGTGCCTGGAGTACACAGGGGGCTCCTATCTATGGCTACACCTTC. This gives the protein CAWSTQGAPIYGYTF.

This clone has a single count. This chain connects TRBV9 to TRBJ2-3; D is unclear. CDR1 and CDR2 from the germline V gene are SGDLS and YYNGEE. CDR3 length: 15 amino acids. Between the trimmed V and J ends, which lost 9 bases and 4 bases, there was a span of 21 bases. CDR3 coding DNA: TGTGCCACCTCCCGGCCGAATAGCATGCCAGATACGCAGTATTTT. As protein: CATSRPNSMPDTQYF.

The CDR3 nucleotides are TGTGCCAGCAGCTCCGGGGTAAATAGCAATCAGCCCCAGCATTTT. It yields the protein CASSSGVNSNQPQHF. The genes are TRBV16 and TRBJ1-5, with D uncertain. Germline CDR1 is KGHSY and CDR2 is FQNENV. The CDR3 has 15 amino acids. The V gene lost 5 bases and the J gene lost 0 bases, with 11 bases spanning the gap.